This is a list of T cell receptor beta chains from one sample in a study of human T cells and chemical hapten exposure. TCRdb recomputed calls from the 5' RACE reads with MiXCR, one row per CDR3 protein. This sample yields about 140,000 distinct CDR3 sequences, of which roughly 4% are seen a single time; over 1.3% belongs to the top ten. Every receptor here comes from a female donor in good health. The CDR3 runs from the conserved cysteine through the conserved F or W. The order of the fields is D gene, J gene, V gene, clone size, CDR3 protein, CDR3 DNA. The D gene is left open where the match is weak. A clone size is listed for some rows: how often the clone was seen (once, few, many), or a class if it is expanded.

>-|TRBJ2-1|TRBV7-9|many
CASSFGAGELYNEQFF
TGTGCCAGCAGCTTTGGGGCCGGGGAACTATACAATGAGCAGTTCTTC
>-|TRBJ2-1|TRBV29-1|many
CSVEGTVNSYNEQFF
TGCAGCGTTGAAGGGACGGTGAACTCCTACAATGAGCAGTTCTTC
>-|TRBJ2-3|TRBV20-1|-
CSALSPRGAGTDTQYF
TGCAGTGCTCTCTCCCCCCGGGGGGCGGGCACAGATACGCAGTATTTT
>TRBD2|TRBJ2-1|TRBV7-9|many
CASSLGSGALNEQFF
TGTGCCAGCAGCCTCGGAAGCGGGGCCCTCAATGAGCAGTTCTTC
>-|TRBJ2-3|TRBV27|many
CASSLGGASTDTQYF
TGTGCCAGCAGTTTAGGCGGGGCCAGCACAGATACGCAGTATTTT
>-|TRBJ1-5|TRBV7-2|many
CASSLVSGNDQPQHF
TGTGCCAGCAGCTTGGTTTCAGGAAATGATCAGCCCCAGCATTTT
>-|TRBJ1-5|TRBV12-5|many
CASGLVLGGAGNQPQHF
TGTGCTAGTGGTTTGGTATTGGGAGGGGCTGGCAATCAGCCCCAGCATTTT
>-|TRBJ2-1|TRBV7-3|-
CASSLRQIDYNEQFF
TGTGCCAGCAGCTTGAGACAGATAGACTACAATGAGCAGTTCTTC
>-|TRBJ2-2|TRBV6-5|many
CASRASRGTNTGELFF
TGTGCCAGCAGGGCTAGCAGGGGGACTAACACCGGGGAGCTGTTTTTT
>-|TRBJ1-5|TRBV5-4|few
CASSWVLYPNQPQHF
TGTGCCAGCAGCTGGGTTCTGTACCCCAATCAGCCCCAGCATTTT
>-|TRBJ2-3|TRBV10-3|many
CAISEGAEDTQYF
TGTGCCATCAGTGAGGGGGCGGAAGATACGCAGTATTTT
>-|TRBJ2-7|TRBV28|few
CASSDDSLVGYF
TGTGCCAGCAGTGACGATTCGCTGGTCGGGTACTTC
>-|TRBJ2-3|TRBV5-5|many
CASSLAPGLASTDTQYF
TGTGCCAGCAGCTTGGCTCCCGGACTCGCTAGCACAGATACGCAGTATTTT
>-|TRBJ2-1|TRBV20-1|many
CSARDPRQISYNEQFF
TGCAGTGCTAGAGATCCACGGCAGATTTCCTACAATGAGCAGTTCTTC
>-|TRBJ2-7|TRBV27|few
CASSTRGMGSYEQYF
TGTGCCAGCAGTACCCGCGGTATGGGCTCCTACGAGCAGTACTTC
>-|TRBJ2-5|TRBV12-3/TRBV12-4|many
CASSFGLVQETQYF
TGTGCCAGCAGTTTTGGCCTCGTCCAAGAGACCCAGTACTTC
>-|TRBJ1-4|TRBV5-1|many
CASSQAWDENEKLFF
TGCGCCAGCAGCCAAGCGTGGGACGAGAATGAAAAACTGTTTTTT
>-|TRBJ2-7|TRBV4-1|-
CASSKLDMVGKGAYEQYF
TGCGCCAGCAGCAAACTTGATATGGTCGGGAAGGGTGCCTACGAGCAGTACTTC
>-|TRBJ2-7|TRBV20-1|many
CSARGSWEQYF
TGCAGTGCTAGAGGGTCGTGGGAGCAGTACTTC
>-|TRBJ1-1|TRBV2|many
CASSDTENTEAFF
TGTGCCAGCAGTGATACAGAGAACACTGAAGCTTTCTTT
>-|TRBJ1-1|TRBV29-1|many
CSVETGTGEAFF
TGCAGCGTTGAGACTGGGACGGGGGAAGCTTTCTTT
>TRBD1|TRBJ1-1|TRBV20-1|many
CSASTGGLKNTEAFF
TGCAGTGCTAGCACAGGGGGGTTGAAGAACACTGAAGCTTTCTTT
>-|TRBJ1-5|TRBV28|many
CASSYMSDSPNQPQHF
TGTGCCAGCAGTTATATGTCCGACAGCCCCAATCAGCCCCAGCATTTT
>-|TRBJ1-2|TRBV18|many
CASSPGQTNYGYTF
TGTGCCAGCTCACCAGGGCAGACTAACTATGGCTACACCTTC
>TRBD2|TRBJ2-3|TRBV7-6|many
CASSLTPGGAITDTQYF
TGTGCCAGCAGCTTAACCCCCGGGGGGGCCATCACAGATACGCAGTATTTT
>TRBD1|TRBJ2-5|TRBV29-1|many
CSVVSDRVQTQYF
TGCAGCGTTGTCTCGGACAGGGTACAGACCCAGTACTTC
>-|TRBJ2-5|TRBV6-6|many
CASSYRDSETQYF
TGTGCCAGCAGTTACAGGGACTCGGAGACCCAGTACTTC
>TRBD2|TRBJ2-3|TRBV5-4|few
CASSFKTSGPRDTQYF
TGTGCCAGCAGCTTTAAGACTAGCGGGCCTAGAGATACGCAGTATTTT
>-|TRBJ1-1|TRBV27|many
CASSLWGDANTEAFF
TGTGCCAGCAGTTTATGGGGGGACGCGAACACTGAAGCTTTCTTT